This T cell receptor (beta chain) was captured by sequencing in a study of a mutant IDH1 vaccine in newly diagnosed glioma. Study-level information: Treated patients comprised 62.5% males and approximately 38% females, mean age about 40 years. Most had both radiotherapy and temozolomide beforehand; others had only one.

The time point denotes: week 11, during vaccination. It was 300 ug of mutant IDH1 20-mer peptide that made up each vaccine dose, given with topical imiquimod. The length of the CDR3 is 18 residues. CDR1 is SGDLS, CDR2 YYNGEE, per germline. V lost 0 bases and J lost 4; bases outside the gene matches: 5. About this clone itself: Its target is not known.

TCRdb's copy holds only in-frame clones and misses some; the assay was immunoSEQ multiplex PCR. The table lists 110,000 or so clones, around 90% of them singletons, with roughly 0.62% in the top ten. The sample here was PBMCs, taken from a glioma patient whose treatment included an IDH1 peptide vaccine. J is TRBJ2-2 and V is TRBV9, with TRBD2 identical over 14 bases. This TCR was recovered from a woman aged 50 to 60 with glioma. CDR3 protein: CASSVGRLAGGVTGELFF. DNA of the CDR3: TGTGCCAGCAGCGTAGGGAGACTAGCGGGAGGGGTCACCGGGGAGCTGTTTTTT.